The subject of this entry is one T cell receptor beta chain. It has no known antigen specificity. Qualities for individual bases were not recorded, and no much larger clone is one base off. This entry belongs to a study of blood T cell repertoires in COVID-19 (TCRdb year 2020). Regarding the complete study: Samples covering the acute and convalescent phases of COVID-19 were provided by collaborators in the United States, Italy and Spain. The prospective study material was composed of cDNA or gDNA derived from T cells, B-cell-depleted T cells, or PBMCs. Subjects who had been exposed to COVID-19, were actively infected with it, or had recovered from it provided the deeply sampled blood TCRbeta repertoires that made up the dataset. The repertoires were released in a freely available public database meant as a resource for research on the immune response to SARS-CoV-2. Samples were obtained from the ongoing ImmuneRACE study (first 160 participants) and from some 1,200 subjects provided by 6 global collaborators. The sample metadata nearly always contained a de-identified subject ID, COVID-19 status, age in years and sex. HLA class I and class II types, where available, came from metadata supplied by the sample provider rather than from assay-based typing.

Paper-wide results and their limitations: The quantity of clinical and demographic metadata differed by source and by participant and was supplied without curation.

The immunoSEQ Assay, a bias-controlled multiplex PCR, was used to amplify TCRbeta CDR3 regions from genomic DNA. The authors processed their data as follows. The number of nucleated cells in each sample was estimated from the amplification of reference gene primers within the assay. To quantify the absolute abundance of each unique TCRbeta CDR3 rearrangement, sequence reads were collapsed and filtered. For each sample, productive Simpson clonality was calculated as the square root of Simpson's diversity index over productive rearrangements. Held by TCRdb, this immuneACCESS table contains in-frame sequences only and omits some clones. Under half of the omission traces to an unresolved V gene where checked; the cause of the rest is unknown. Clonal size and the V and J genes are those of that table, whereas D and trimming came from the DNA. The sample table holds fewer than 500,000 clones, of which roughly 88% were seen once. The ten largest clones add up to over 0.9% of the sample.

In the prospective study, participants were about 18 to 95 years old, resided in fewer than 25 geographic areas of the United States, and were enrolled through a virtual design. In the prospective study, participants were assigned to cohorts based on the clinical history participants reported in a screening survey and a study questionnaire. Each participant in the prospective study had whole blood, serum and a nasopharyngeal or oropharyngeal swab collected by mobile phlebotomists. Additional blood draws and questionnaires over an approximately 2-month period could optionally be provided by prospective study participants. Prospective study blood samples were shipped either frozen or at room temperature before DNA extraction. Reading the germline V gene (reference sequence) gives CDR1 LGHDT and CDR2 YNNKEL. The CDR3 numbers 12 residues from cysteine through phenylalanine. The sequence is cut down to CDR3 DNA, 36 bases in frame from base 1. V was cut back by 1 base and J by 6 bases, leaving a gap of 5 bases between them.

Sequencing used PBMCs or T cells enriched from blood (not recorded which). The TCR comes from a woman aged 25 to 45 with acute COVID-19. The V gene is TRBV3-1 (or the pseudogene TRBV3-2) and the J gene is TRBJ2-3, with no confidently assigned D gene. The sequenced DNA is TGTGCCAGCAGCCAAGTTATGGATACGCAGTATTTT. The resulting protein is CASSQVMDTQYF.